Reported below is one TCR beta chain. Its cognate antigen is unknown. These data come from a study of identical twins. CDR1 and CDR2 (germline): SQVTM, ANQGSEA. The V gene lost 1 base and the J gene lost 2 bases, with 11 bases spanning the gap. The CDR3 is 15 amino acids. Findings and caveats of the study: Insertion counts were lower in abundant cord blood beta clonotypes, a trend that memory repertoires did not show.

MiXCR, run by TCRdb on the 5' RACE reads, gives a single entry per CDR3 protein. The sample lists approximately 530,000 distinct CDR3 sequences, under 25% occurring once. These data were also reused for a study on yellow fever vaccine responses in identical twins.

The receptor was derived from a woman younger than 30 in good health. The source material was CD4+ T cells sorted from blood. The chain carries TRBV29-1 and TRBJ2-2; D may be TRBD1 or TRBD2 (6 bases each). In DNA, the CDR3 is TGCAGCGTTGAAGGGGGGGCAGGTAACACCGGGGAGCTGTTTTTT. Translated, it gives CSVEGGAGNTGELFF.